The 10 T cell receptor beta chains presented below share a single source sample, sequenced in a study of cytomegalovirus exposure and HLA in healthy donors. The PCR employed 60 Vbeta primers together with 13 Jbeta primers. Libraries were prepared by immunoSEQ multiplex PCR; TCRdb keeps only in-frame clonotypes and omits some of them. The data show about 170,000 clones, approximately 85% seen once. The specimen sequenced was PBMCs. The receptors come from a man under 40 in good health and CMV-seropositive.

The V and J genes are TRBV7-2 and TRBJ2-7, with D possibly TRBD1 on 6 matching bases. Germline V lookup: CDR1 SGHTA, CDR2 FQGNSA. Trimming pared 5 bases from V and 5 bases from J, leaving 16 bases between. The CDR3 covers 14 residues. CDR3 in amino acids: CASSKGDGAHEQYF. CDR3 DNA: TGTGCCAGCAGCAAGGGGGACGGGGCCCACGAGCAGTACTTC.

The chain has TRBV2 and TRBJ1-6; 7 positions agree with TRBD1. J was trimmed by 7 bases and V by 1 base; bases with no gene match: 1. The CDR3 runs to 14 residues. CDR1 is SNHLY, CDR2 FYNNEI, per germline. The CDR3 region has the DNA TGTGCCAGCAGTGAAGAACAGGGGAATTCACCCCTCCACTTT. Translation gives CASSEEQGNSPLHF.

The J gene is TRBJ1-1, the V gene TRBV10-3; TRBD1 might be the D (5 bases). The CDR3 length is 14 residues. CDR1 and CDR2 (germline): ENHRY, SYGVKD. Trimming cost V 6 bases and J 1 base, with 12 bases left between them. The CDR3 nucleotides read TGTGCCATCAGCGTCCAAACAGGGAACACTGAAGCTTTCTTT. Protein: CAISVQTGNTEAFF.

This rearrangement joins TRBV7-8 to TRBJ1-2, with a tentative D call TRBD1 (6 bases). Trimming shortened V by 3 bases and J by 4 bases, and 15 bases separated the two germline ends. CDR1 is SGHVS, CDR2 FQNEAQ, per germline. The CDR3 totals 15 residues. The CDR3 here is CASSLMTGVFYGYTF. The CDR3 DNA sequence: TGTGCCAGCAGCTTGATGACAGGAGTTTTCTATGGCTACACCTTC.

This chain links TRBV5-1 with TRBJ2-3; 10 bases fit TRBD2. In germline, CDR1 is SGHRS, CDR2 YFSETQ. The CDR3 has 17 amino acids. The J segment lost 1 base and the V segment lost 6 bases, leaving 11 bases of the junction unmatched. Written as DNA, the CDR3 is TGCGCCAGCACCACCAGAGGGGGGACTAGCGGCACAGATACGCAGTATTTT. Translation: CASTTRGGTSGTDTQYF.

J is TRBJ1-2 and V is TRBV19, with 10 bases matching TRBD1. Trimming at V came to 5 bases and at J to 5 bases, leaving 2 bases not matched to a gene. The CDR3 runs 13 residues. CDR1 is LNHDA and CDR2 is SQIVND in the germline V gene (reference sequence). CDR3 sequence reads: CASSSGQGYGYTF. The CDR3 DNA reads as TGTGCCAGTAGTTCGGGACAGGGGTATGGCTACACCTTC.

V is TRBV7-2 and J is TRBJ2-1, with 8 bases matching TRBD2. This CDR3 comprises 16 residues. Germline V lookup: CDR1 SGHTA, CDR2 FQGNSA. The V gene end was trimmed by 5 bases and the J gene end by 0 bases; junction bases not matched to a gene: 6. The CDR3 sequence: CASSQSGTSSYNEQFF. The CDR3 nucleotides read TGTGCCAGCAGCCAAAGCGGGACTAGCTCCTACAATGAGCAGTTCTTC.

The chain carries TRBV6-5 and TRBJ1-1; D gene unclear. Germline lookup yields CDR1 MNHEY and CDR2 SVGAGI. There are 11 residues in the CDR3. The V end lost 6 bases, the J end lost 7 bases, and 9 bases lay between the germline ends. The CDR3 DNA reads TGTGCCAGCAGAGGAGTAGGTGAAGCTTTCTTT. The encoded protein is CASRGVGEAFF.

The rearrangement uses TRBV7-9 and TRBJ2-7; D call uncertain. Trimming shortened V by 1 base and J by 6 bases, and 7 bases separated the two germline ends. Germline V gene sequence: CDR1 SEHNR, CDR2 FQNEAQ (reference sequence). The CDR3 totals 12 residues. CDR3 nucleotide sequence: TGTGCCAGCAGCTTAGGGCATTCCGAGCAGTACTTC. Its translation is CASSLGHSEQYF. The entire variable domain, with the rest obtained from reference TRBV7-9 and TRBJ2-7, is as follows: DTGVSQNPRHKITKRGQNVTFRCDPISEHNRLYWYRQTLGQGPEFLTYFQNEAQLEKSRLLSDRFSAERPKGSFSTLEIQRTEQGDSAMYLCASSLGHSEQYFGPGTRLTVT.

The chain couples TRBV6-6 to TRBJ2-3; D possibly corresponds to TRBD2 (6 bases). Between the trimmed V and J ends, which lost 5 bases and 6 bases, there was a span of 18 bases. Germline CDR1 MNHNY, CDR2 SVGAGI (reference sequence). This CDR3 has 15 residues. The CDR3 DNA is TGTGCCAGCAGTCCCTCCGGGGGACTTTTGGATACGCAGTATTTT. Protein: CASSPSGGLLDTQYF.